This TCR beta chain was identified in a study of beta chain features in type 1 diabetes. Whole-study findings and limits: Moderate yet significant TCRB CDR3 shortening was seen in Type 1 diabetes patients in all four CD4+ subsets.

Notes on this clone: No antigen is known for it.

CDR1 is SEHNR and CDR2 is FQNEAQ in the germline V gene (reference sequence). The V end was cut by 4 bases, the J end by 6 bases, with 10 bases between. The CDR3 extends over 13 amino acids. Expressed TCRB transcripts were sequenced after all isolated RNA was converted to cDNA. The method was immunoSEQ multiplex PCR; TCRdb's version includes in-frame clones alone and lacks a portion of them. The sample includes 120,000 to 150,000 clones, 10% of them seen just once. The sequenced material came from naive CD4+ T cells from blood. V usage is TRBV7-9 and J usage is TRBJ2-1; D perhaps matches TRBD1 (5 bases). This sequence was found in a man aged 18 to 30 in good health. The CDR3 protein is CASSSGLGNEQFF. The CDR3 bases are TGTGCCAGCAGCTCAGGGTTAGGCAATGAGCAGTTCTTC.